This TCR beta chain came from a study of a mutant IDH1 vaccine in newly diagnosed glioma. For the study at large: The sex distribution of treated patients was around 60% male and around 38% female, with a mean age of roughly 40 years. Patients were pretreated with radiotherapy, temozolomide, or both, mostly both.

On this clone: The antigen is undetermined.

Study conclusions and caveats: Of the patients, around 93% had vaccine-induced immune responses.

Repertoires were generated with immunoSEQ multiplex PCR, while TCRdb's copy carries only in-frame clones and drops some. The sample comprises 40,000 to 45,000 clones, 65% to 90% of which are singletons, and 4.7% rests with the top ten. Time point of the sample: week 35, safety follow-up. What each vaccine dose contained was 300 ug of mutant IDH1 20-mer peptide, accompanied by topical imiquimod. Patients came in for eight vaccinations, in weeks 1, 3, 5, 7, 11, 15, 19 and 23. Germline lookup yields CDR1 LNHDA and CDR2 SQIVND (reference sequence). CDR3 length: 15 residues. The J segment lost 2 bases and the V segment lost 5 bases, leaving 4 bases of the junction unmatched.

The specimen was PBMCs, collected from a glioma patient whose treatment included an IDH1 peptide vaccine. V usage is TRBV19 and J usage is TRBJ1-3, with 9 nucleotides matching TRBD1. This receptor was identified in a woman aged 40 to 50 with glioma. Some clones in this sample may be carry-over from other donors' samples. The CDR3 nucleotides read TGTGCCAGTAGTTTGGACAGGGGACCTGGAAACACCATATATTTT. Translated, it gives CASSLDRGPGNTIYF.